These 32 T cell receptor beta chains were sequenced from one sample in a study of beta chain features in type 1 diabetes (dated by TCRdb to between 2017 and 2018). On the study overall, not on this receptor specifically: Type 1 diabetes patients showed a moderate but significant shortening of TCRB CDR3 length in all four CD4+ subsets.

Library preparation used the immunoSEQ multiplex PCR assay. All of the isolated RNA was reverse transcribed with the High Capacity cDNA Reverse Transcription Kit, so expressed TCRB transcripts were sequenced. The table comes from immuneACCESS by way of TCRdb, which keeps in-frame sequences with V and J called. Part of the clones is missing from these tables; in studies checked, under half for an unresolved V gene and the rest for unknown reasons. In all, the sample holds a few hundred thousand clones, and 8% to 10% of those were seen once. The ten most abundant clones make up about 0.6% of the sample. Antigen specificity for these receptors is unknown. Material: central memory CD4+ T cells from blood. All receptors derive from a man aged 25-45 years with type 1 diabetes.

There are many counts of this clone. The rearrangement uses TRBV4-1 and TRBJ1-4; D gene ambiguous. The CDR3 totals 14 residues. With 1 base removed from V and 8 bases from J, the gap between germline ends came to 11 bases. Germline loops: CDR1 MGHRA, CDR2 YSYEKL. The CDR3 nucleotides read TGCGCCAGCAGCCAAGGTGTTAGGGAAGAAAAACTGTTTTTT. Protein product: CASSQGVREEKLFF.

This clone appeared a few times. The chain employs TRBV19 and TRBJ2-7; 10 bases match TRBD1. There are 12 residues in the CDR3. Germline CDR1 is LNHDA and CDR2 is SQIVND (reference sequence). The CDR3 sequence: CASGTGVDEQYF. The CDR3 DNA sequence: TGTGCGAGCGGGACAGGGGTAGACGAGCAGTACTTC.

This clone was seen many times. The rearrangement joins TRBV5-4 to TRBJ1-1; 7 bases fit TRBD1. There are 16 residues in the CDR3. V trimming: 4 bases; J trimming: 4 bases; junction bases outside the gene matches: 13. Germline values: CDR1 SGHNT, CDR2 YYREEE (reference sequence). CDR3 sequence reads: CASSPQSSDRITEAFF. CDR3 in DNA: TGTGCCAGCAGCCCACAATCCTCGGACAGGATCACTGAAGCTTTCTTT.

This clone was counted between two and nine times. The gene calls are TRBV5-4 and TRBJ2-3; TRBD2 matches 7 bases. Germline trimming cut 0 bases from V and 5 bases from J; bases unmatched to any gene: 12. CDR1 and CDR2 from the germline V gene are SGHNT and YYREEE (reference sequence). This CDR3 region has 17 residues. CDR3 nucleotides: TGTGCCAGCAGCTTGGTGGGGAGCGGGAACGGGATAGATACGCAGTATTTT. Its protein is CASSLVGSGNGIDTQYF.

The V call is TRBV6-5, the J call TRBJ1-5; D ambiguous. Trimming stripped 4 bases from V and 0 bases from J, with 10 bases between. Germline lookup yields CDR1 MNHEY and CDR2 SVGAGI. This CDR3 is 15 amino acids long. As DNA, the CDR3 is TGTGCCAGCAGTTTCCGCACTTATAGCAATCAGCCCCAGCATTTT. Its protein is CASSFRTYSNQPQHF.

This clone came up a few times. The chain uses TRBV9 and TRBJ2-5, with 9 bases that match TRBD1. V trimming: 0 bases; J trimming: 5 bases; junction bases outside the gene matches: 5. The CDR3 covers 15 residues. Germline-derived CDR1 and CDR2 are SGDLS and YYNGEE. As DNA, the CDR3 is TGTGCCAGCAGCGTAGTCGGGACAGGGACGGAGACCCAGTACTTC. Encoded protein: CASSVVGTGTETQYF. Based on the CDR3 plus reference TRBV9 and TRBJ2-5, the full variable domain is DSGVTQTPKHLITATGQRVTLRCSPRSGDLSVYWYQQSLDQGLQFLIQYYNGEERAKGNILERFSAQQFPDLHSELNLSSLELGDSALYFCASSVVGTGTETQYFGPGTRLLVL.

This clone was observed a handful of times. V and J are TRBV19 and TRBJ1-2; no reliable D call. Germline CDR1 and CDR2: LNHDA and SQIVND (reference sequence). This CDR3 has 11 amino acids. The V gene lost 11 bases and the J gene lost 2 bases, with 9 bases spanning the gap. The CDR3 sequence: CAGYGNYGYTF. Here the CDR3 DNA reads TGTGCCGGTTACGGGAACTATGGCTACACCTTC.

The CDR3 loop reads CASSLGHRNTEAFF. CDR3 sequence (DNA): TGCGCCAGCAGCTTGGGTCACAGGAACACTGAAGCTTTCTTT. The J gene is TRBJ1-1, the V gene TRBV5-1; no firm D call. Between the trimmed V and J ends, which lost 0 bases and 1 base, there was a span of 7 bases. Germline-derived CDR1 and CDR2 are SGHRS and YFSETQ. This CDR3 comprises 14 residues.

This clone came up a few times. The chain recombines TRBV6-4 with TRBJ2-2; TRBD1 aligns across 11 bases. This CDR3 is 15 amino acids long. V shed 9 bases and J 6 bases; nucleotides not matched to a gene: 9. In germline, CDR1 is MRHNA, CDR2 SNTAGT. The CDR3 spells CASTGQGASSGELFF. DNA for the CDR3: TGTGCCAGTACCGGACAGGGGGCCTCGTCCGGGGAGCTGTTTTTT.

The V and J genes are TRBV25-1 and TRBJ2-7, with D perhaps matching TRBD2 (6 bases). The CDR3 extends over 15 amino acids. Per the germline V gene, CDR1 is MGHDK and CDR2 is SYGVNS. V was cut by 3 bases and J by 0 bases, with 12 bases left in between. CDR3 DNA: TGTGCCAGCAGTGATGGAGGGGATCTCTCCTACGAGCAGTACTTC. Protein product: CASSDGGDLSYEQYF.

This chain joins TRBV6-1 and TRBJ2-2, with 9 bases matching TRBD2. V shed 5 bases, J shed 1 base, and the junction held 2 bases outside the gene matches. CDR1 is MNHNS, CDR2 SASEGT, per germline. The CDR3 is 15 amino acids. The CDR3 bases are TGTGCCAGCAGTCCACTAGCGGGGAACACCGGGGAGCTGTTTTTT. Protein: CASSPLAGNTGELFF.

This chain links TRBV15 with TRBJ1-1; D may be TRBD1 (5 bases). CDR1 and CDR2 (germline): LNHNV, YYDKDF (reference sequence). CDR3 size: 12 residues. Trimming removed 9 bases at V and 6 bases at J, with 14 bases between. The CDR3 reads CATSRGTPEAFF. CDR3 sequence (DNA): TGTGCCACTAGCCGCGGGACTCCTGAAGCTTTCTTT.

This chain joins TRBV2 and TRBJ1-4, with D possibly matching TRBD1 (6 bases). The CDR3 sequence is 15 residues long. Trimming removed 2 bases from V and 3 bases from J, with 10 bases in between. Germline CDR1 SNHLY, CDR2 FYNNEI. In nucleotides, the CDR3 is TGTGCCAGCAGTGAATGGGGGCGAGCTAATGAAAAACTGTTTTTT. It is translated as CASSEWGRANEKLFF.

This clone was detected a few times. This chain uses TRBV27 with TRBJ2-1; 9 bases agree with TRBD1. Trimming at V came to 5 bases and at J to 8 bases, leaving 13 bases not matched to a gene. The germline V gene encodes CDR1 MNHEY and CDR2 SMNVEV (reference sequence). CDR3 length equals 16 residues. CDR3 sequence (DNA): TGTGCCAGCAGTACCTTACCCGGGACAGGGTTCCATGAGCAGTTCTTC. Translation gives CASSTLPGTGFHEQFF.

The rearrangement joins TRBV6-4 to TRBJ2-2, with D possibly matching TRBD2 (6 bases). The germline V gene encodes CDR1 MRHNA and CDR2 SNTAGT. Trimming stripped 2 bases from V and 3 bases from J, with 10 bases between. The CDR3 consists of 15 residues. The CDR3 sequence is CASSDGTGYTGELFF. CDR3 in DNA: TGTGCCAGCAGTGACGGGACTGGGTACACCGGGGAGCTGTTTTTT.

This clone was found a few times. Here the CDR3 DNA reads TGTGCCAGTGCCGAGGGACAGGGATTTAAGCAGTACTTC. This sequence encodes CASAEGQGFKQYF. The J gene is TRBJ2-7, the V gene TRBV28, with 9 positions matching TRBD1. The CDR3 runs 13 residues. CDR1 and CDR2 (germline): MDHEN, SYDVKM. Unmatched junction bases numbered 11, after V lost 9 bases and J lost 8 bases.

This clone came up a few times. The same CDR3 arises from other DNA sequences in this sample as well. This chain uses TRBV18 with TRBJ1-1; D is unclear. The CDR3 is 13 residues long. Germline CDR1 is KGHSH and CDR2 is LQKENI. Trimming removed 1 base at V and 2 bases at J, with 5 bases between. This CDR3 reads CASSPQSNTEAFF. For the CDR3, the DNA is TGTGCCAGCTCACCACAGTCCAACACTGAAGCTTTCTTT.

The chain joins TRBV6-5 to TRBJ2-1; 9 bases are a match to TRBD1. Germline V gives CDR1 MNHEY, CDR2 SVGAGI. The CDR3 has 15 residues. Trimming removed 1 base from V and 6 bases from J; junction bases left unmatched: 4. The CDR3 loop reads CASSYWGTGTNEQFF. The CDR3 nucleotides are TGTGCCAGCAGTTACTGGGGGACAGGGACCAATGAGCAGTTCTTC.

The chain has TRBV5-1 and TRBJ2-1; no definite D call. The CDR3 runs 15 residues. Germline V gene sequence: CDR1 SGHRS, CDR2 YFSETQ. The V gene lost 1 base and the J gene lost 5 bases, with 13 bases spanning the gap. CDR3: CASSLFLDSDNEQFF. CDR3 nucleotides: TGCGCCAGCAGCTTGTTCCTCGATTCGGACAATGAGCAGTTCTTC.

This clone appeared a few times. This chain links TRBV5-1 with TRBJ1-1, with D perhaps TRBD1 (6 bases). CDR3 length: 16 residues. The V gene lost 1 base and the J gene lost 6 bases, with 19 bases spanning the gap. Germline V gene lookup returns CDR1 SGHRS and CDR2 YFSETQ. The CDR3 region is CASSLQPLSTGPEAFF. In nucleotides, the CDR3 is TGCGCCAGCAGCTTGCAACCCCTATCGACAGGCCCTGAAGCTTTCTTT.

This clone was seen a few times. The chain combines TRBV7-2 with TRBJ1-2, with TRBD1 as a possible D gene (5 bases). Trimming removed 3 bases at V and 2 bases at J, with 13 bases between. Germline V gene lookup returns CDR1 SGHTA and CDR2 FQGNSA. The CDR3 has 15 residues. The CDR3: CASSFSGTDNYGYTF. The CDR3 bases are TGTGCCAGCAGCTTCTCCGGGACGGACAACTATGGCTACACCTTC.

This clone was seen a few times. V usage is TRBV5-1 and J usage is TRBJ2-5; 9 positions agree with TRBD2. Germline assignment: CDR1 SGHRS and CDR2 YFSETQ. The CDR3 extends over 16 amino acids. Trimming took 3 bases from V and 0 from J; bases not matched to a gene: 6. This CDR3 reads CASSWGTSPYQETQYF. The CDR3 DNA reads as TGCGCCAGCAGCTGGGGGACTAGCCCGTACCAAGAGACCCAGTACTTC.

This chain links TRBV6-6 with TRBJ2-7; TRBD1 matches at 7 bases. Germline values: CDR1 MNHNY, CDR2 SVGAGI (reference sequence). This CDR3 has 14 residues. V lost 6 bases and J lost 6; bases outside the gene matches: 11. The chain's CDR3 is CASRPSLDRVEQYF. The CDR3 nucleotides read TGTGCCAGCAGGCCTTCCCTAGACAGGGTCGAGCAGTACTTC.

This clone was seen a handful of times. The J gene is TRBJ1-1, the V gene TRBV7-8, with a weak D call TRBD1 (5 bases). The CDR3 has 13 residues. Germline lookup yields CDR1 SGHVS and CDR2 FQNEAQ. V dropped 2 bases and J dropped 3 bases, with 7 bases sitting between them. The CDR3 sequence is CASSLSRDTEAFF. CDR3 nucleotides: TGTGCCAGCAGCTTATCCAGGGACACTGAAGCTTTCTTT.

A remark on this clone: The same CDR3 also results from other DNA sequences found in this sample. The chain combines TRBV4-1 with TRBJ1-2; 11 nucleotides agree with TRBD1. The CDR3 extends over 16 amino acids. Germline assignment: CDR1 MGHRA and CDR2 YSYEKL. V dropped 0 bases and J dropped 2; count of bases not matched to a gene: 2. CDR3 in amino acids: CASSQEGTGGNYGYTF. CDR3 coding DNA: TGCGCCAGCAGCCAAGAAGGGACAGGGGGGAACTATGGCTACACCTTC.

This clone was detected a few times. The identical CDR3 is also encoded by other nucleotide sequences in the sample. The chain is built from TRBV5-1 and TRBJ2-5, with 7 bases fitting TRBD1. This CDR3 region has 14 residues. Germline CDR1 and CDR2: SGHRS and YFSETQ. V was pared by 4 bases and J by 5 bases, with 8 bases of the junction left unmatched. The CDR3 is CASSPGRGRETQYF. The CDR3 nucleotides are TGCGCCAGCAGCCCCGGAAGGGGGCGGGAGACCCAGTACTTC.

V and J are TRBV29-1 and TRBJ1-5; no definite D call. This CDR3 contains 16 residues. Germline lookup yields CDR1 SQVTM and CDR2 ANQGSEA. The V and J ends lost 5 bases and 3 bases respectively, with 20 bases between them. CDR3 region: CSVTQTGGRANQPQHF. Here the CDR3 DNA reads TGCAGCGTTACCCAAACTGGAGGGAGGGCCAATCAGCCCCAGCATTTT.

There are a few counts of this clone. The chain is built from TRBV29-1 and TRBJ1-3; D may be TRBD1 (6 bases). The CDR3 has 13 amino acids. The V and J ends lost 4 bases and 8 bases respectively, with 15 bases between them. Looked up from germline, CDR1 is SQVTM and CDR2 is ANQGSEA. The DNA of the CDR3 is TGCAGCGTTGGTGGGGGCTCGCGGGACACCATATATTTT. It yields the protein CSVGGGSRDTIYF.

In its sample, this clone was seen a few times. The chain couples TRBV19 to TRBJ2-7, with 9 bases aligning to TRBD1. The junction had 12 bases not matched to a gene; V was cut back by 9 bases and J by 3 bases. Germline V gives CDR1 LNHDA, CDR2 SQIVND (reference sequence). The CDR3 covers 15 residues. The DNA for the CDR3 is TGTGCCAGCCGAGAAACAGGGGGCAACATCTACGAGCAGTACTTC. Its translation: CASRETGGNIYEQYF.

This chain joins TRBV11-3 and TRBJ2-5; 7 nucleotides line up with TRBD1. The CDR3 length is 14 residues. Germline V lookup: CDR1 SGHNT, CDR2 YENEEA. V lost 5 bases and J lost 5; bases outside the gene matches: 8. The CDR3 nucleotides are TGTGCCAGCAGCAGTGGGACAGCTAGGGAGACCCAGTACTTC. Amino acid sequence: CASSSGTARETQYF. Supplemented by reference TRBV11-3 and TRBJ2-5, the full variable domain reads EAGVVQSPRYKIIEKKQPVAFWCNPISGHNTLYWYLQNLGQGPELLIRYENEEAVDDSQLPKDRFSAERLKGVDSTLKIQPAELGDSAVYLCASSSGTARETQYFGPGTRLLVL.

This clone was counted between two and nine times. CDR3: CASSLGGGIEQPQHF. The CDR3 nucleotides are TGTGCCAGTAGCCTAGGGGGGGGCATTGAACAGCCCCAGCATTTT. The chain employs TRBV19 and TRBJ1-5, with D possibly being TRBD1 (6 bases). Trimming stripped 6 bases from V and 7 bases from J, with 19 bases between. The CDR3 spans 15 residues. CDR1 LNHDA and CDR2 SQIVND come from the germline V gene (reference sequence).

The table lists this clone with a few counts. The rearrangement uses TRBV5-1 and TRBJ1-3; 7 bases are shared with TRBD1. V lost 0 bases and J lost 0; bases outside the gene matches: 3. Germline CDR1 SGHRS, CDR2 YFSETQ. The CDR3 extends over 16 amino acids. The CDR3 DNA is TGCGCCAGCAGCTTGGCGGACAGGCTCTCTGGAAACACCATATATTTT. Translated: CASSLADRLSGNTIYF.